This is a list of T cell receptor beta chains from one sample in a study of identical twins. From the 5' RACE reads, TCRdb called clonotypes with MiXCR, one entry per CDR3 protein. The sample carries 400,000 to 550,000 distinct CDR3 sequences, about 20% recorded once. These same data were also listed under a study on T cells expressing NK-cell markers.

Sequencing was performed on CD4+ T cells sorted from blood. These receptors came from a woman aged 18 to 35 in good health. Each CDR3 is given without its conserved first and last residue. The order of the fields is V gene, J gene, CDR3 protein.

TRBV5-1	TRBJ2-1	ASSQSGRGGNEQF
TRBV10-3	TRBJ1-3	AITQGTSGNTIY
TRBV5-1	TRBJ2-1	ASNWGRSSYNEQF
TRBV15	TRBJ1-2	ATSRAGFGYT
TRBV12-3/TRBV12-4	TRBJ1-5	ASSLIDEQPQH
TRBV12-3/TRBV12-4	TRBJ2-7	ASSPGLLVEWYEQY
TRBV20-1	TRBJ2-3	SATGAVLTDTQY
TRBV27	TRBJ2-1	ASSSSGGARVGQF
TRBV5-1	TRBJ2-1	ASSLPSGPASEQF
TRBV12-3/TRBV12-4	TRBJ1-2	ASSSIIGTGGVYGYT
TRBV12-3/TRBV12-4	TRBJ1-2	ASSFGTGGYGYT
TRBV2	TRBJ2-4	ASSEYLAGDSREY
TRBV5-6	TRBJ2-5	ASSLLAGGVETQY
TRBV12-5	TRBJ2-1	ASGLVQAVSDEQF
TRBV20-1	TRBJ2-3	SATSGRADTQY
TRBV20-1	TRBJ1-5	SVRTGNQPQH
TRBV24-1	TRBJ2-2	ATSDSAGELF
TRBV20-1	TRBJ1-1	SARDRLVNTEAF
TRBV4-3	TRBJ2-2	ASSIEAANTGELF
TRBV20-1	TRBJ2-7	SARKDGYEQY
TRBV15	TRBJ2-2	ATSTNTGELF